These 2 T cell receptor beta chains share one sample of origin, sequenced in a study of shared clonotypes between healthy human individuals (dated by TCRdb to 2018 to 2020). Receptor libraries were prepared by the immunoSEQ multiplex PCR assay. TCRdb stores this immuneACCESS table with in-frame sequences only. Part of the clones is absent; in the studies checked, under half of the shortfall reflects unresolved V genes, and no reason is known for the rest. For this sample there are some 350,000 clones; approximately 74% appear just once. The top ten clonotypes cover 10% of the sample. Sequences were obtained from memory CD4+ T cells sorted from blood. The cell subset or site label here, explained by the study, means: CD45RA-negative fraction. These receptors were obtained from a man aged 30-40 years in good health.

This chain uses TRBV4-3 with TRBJ2-5; 8 nucleotides agree with TRBD1. CDR1 LGHNA and CDR2 YSLEER come from the germline V gene. The CDR3 extends over 15 amino acids. Trimming cost V 3 bases and J 0 bases; bases outside gene matches: 3. CDR3 sequence (DNA): TGCGCCAGCAGCCATTGGACAGGGAACCAAGAGACCCAGTACTTC. Protein sequence: CASSHWTGNQETQYF.

The gene calls are TRBV11-3 and TRBJ2-1, with 16 positions matching TRBD2. Germline CDR1 SGHNT, CDR2 YENEEA. This CDR3 has 15 amino acids. The junction had 3 bases not matched to a gene; V was cut back by 3 bases and J by 10 bases. The CDR3 is CASSFSGLAGGEQFF. The CDR3 nucleotides read TGTGCCAGCAGCTTCTCGGGACTAGCGGGAGGGGAGCAGTTCTTC.